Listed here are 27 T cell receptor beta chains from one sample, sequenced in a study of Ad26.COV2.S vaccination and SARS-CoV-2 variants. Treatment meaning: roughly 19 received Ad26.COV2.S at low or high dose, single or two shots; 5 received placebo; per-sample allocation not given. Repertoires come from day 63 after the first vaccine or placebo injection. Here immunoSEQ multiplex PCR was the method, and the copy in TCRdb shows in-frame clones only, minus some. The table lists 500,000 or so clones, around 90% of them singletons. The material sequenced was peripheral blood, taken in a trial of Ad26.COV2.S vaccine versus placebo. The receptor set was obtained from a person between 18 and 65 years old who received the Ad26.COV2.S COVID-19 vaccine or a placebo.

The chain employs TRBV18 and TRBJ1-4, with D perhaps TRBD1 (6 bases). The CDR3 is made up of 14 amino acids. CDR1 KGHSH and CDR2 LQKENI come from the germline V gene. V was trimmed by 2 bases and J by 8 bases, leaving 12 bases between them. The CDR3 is CASSPMGGWEKLFF. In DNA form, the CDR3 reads TGTGCCAGCTCACCAATGGGGGGCTGGGAAAAACTGTTTTTT. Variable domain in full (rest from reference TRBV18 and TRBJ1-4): NAGVMQNPRHLVRRRGQEARLRCSPMKGHSHVYWYRQLPEEGLKFMVYLQKENIIDESGMPKERFSAEFPKEGPSILRIQQVVRGDSAAYFCASSPMGGWEKLFFGSGTQLSVL.

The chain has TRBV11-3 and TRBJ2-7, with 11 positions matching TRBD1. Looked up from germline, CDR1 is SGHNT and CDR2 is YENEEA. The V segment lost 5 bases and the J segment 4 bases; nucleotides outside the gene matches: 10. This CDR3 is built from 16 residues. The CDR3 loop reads CASSPRRDRGFYEQYF. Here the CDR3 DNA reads TGTGCCAGCAGCCCACGCCGGGACAGGGGGTTTTACGAGCAGTACTTC.

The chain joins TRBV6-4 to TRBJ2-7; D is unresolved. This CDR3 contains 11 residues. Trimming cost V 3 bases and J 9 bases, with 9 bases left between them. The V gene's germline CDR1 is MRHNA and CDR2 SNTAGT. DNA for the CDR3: TGTGCCAGCAGTGATGGGTGGGGGCAGTACTTC. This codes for CASSDGWGQYF.

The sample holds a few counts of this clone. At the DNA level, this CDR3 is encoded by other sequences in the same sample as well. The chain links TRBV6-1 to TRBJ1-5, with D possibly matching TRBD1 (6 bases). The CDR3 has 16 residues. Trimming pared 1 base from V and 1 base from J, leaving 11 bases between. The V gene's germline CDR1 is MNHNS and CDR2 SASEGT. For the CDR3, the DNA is TGTGCCAGCAGTGAAGGGGGGGGCGGGAGCAATCAGCCCCAGCATTTT. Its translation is CASSEGGGGSNQPQHF.

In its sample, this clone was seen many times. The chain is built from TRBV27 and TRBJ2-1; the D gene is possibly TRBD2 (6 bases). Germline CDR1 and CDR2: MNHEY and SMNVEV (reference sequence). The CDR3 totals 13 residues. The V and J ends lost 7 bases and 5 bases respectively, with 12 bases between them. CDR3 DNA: TGTGCCAGCATCGGCGGGATGGACAATGAGCAGTTCTTC. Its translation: CASIGGMDNEQFF.

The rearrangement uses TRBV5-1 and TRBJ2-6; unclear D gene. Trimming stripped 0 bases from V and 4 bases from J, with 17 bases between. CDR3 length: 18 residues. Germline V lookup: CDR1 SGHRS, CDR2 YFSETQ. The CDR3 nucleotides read TGCGCCAGCAGCTTGGCCCCGGGTTGGAGTTCCGGGGCCAACGTCCTGACTTTC. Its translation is CASSLAPGWSSGANVLTF.

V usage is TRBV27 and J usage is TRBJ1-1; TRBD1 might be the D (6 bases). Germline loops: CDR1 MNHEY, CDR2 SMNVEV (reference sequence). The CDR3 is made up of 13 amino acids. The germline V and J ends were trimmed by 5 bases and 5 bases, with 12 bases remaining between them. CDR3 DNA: TGTGCCAGCAGTCTGGGACATACGACTGAAGCTTTCTTT. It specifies CASSLGHTTEAFF.

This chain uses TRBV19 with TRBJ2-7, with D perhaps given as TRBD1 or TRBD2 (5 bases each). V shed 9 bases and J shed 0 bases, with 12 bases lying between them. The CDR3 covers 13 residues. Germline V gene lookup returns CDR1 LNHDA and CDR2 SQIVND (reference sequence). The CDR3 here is CASGTANSYEQYF. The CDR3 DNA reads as TGTGCCAGCGGGACGGCGAACTCCTACGAGCAGTACTTC. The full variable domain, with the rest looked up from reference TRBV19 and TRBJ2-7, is DGGITQSPKYLFRKEGQNVTLSCEQNLNHDAMYWYRQDPGQGLRLIYYSQIVNDFQKGDIAEGYSVSREKKESFPLTVTSAQKNPTAFYLCASGTANSYEQYFGPGTRLTVT.

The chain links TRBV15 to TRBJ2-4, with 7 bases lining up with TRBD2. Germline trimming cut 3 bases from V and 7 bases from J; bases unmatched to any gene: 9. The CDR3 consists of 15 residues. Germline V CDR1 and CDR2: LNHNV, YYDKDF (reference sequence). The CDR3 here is CATSRPSGIKNIQYF. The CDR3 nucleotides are TGTGCCACCAGCAGGCCTAGCGGAATAAAGAACATTCAGTACTTC.

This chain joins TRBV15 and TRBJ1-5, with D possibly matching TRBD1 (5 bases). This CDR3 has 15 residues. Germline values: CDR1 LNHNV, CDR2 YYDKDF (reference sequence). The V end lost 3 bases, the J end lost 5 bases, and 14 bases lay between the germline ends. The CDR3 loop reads CATSRDQGSYQPQHF. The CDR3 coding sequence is TGTGCCACCAGCAGGGATCAGGGCTCCTATCAGCCCCAGCATTTT.

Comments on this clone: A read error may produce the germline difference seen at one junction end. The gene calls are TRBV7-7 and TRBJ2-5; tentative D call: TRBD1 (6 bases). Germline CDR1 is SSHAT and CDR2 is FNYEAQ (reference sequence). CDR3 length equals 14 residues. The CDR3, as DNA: TGTGCTAGCAGCCTGGGGGTCAGGGGAGAGACCCAGTACTTC. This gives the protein CASSLGVRGETQYF. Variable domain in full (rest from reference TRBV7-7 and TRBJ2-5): GAGVSQSPRYKVTKRGQDVTLRCDPISSHATLYWYQQALGQGPEFLTYFNYEAQPDKSGLPSDRFSAERPEGSISTLTIQRTEQRDSAMYRCASSLGVRGETQYFGPGTRLLVL.

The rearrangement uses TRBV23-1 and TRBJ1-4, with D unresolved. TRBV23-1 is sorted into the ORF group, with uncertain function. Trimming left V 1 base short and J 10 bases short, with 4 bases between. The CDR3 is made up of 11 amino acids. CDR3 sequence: CASSQLGKLFF. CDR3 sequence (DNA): TGCGCCAGCAGTCAATTGGGAAAACTGTTTTTT.

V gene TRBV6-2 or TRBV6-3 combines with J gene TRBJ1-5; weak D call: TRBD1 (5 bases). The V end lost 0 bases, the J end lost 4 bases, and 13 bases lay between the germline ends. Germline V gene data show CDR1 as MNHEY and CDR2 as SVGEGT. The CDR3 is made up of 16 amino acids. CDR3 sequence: CASSYSSWGDNQPQHF. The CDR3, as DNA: TGTGCCAGCAGTTACTCCTCGTGGGGGGATAATCAGCCCCAGCATTTT.

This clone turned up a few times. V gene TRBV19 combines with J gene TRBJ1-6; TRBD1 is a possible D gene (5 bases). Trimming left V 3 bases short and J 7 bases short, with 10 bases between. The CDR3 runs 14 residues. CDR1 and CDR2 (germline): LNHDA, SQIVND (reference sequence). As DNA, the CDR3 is TGTGCCAGTAGTATGCAGGGAGACAATTCACCCCTCCACTTT. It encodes CASSMQGDNSPLHF.

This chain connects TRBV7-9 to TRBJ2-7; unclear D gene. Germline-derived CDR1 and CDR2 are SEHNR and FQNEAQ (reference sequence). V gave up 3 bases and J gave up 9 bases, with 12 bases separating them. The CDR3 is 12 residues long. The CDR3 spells CASSFTLSGQYF. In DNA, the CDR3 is TGTGCCAGCAGCTTTACGCTCTCCGGGCAGTACTTC.

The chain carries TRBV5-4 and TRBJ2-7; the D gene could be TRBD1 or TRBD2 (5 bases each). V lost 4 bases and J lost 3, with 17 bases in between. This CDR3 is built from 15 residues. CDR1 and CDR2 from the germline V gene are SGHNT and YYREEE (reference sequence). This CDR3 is CASSRGPERDYEQYF. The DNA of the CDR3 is TGTGCCAGCAGCCGGGGACCGGAGAGAGACTACGAGCAGTACTTC.

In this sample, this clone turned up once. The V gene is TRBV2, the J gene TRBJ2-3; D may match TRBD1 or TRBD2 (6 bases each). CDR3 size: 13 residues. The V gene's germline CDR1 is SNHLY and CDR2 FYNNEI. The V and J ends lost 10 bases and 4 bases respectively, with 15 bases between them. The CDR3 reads CATSRGRADTQYF. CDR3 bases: TGTGCCACCTCCCGGGGGCGAGCAGATACGCAGTATTTT.

In DNA, the CDR3 is TGTGCCACCCAAATTGAACCGGACGGTCGAGGGGGGCAGTTCTTC. Translating gives CATQIEPDGRGGQFF. This rearrangement joins TRBV10-3 to TRBJ2-1; maybe TRBD1 (6 bases). Trimming stripped 10 bases from V and 12 bases from J, with 28 bases between. The CDR3 is made up of 15 amino acids. Germline V lookup: CDR1 ENHRY, CDR2 SYGVKD.

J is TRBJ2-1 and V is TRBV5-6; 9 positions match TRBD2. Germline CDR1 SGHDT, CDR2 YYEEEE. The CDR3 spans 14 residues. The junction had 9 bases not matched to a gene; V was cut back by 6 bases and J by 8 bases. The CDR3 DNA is TGTGCCAGCAAACTCGCGGGAGGGCCGGATGAGCAGTTCTTC. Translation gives CASKLAGGPDEQFF. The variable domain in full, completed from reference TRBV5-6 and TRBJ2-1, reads DAGVTQSPTHLIKTRGQQVTLRCSPKSGHDTVSWYQQALGQGPQFIFQYYEEEERQRGNFPDRFSGHQFPNYSSELNVNALLLGDSALYLCASKLAGGPDEQFFGPGTRLTVL.

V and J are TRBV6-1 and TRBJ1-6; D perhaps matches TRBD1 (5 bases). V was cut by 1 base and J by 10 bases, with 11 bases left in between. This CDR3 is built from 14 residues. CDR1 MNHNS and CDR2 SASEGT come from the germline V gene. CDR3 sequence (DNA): TGTGCCAGCAGTGAAGGGGGAGGACAATCACCCCTCCACTTT. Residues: CASSEGGGQSPLHF.

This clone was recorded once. The CDR3 DNA is TGTGCCAGCAGCCTGGGAGGGCAGTCCCAAGAGACCCAGTACTTC. Protein sequence: CASSLGGQSQETQYF. This chain uses TRBV28 with TRBJ2-5; 7 bases align to TRBD2. V was clipped by 6 bases and J by 1 base; unmatched bases: 8. CDR1 is MDHEN, CDR2 SYDVKM, per germline. The length of the CDR3 is 15 residues. Full variable domain (remainder filled in from reference TRBV28 and TRBJ2-5): DVKVTQSSRYLVKRTGEKVFLECVQDMDHENMFWYRQDPGLGLRLIYFSYDVKMKEKGDIPEGYSVSREKKERFSLILESASTNQTSMYLCASSLGGQSQETQYFGPGTRLLVL.

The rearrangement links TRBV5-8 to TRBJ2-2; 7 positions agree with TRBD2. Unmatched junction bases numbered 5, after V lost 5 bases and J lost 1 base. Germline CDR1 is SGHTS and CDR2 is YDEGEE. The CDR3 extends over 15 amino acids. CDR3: CASSGRTRNTGELFF. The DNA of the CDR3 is TGTGCCAGCAGTGGACGGACTAGGAACACCGGGGAGCTGTTTTTT.

CDR3: CASSQEGLGNEQFF. DNA for the CDR3: TGCGCCAGCAGCCAAGAGGGACTGGGGAATGAGCAGTTCTTC. The genes are TRBV4-3 and TRBJ2-1, with D possibly matching TRBD2 (6 bases). CDR1 is LGHNA and CDR2 is YSLEER in the germline V gene. V was clipped by 0 bases and J by 7 bases, with 10 bases between them. The CDR3 totals 14 residues.

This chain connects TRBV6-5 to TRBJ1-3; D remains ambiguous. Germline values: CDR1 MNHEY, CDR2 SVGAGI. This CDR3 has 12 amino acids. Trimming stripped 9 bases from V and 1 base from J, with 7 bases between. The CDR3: CASSISGNTIYF. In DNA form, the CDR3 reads TGTGCCAGTAGCATATCTGGAAACACCATATATTTT.

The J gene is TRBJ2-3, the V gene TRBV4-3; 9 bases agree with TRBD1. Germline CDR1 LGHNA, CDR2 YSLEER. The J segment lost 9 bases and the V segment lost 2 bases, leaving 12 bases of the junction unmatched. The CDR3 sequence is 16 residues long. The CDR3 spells CASSQYRDRDRDTQYF. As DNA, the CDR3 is TGCGCCAGCAGCCAATACCGGGACAGGGATAGGGACACGCAGTATTTT.

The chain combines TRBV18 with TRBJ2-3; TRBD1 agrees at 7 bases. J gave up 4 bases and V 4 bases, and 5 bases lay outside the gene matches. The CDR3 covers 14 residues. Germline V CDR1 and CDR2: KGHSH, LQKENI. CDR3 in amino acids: CASSLLGGADTQYF. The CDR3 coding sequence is TGTGCCAGCTCACTTTTAGGGGGCGCAGATACGCAGTATTTT. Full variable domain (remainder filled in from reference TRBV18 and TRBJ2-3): NAGVMQNPRHLVRRRGQEARLRCSPMKGHSHVYWYRQLPEEGLKFMVYLQKENIIDESGMPKERFSAEFPKEGPSILRIQQVVRGDSAAYFCASSLLGGADTQYFGPGTRLTVL.

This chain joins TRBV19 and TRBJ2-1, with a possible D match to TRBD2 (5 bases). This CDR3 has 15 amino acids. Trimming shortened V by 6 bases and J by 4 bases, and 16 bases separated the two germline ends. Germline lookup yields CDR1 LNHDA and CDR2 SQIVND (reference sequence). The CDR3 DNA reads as TGTGCCAGTAGCCTAGATGACGGCGGGTACAATGAGCAGTTCTTC. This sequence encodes CASSLDDGGYNEQFF.